The rows below give T cell receptor beta chains drawn from one sample of a study of blood T cell repertoires in COVID-19. Using immunoSEQ multiplex PCR, the repertoire was profiled, and TCRdb retains in-frame clones only, with some absent. The sample consists of 70,000 to 95,000 clones, 85% of them appearing once. Sequencing was done on a sample of peripheral blood. All receptors derive from a man aged 80 or over with active or convalescent COVID-19. The CDR3 runs from the conserved cysteine through the conserved F or W. The D gene is left open where the match is weak. Rows may omit the clone size; those that give it use once, few, many or a size class.

>TRBV2|.|TRBD1|TRBJ1-1
TGTGCCAGCACTGGGGACAGGTTAAGGATTGAAGCTTTCTTT
CASTGDRLRIEAFF
>TRBV5-1|.|TRBD1|TRBJ2-2
TGCGCCAGCAGCTTATCCGGGACAGGGGCGACCGGGGAGCTGTTTTTT
CASSLSGTGATGELFF
>TRBV19|few|.|TRBJ1-4
TGTGCCAGTAGACCACAGGGCGGGCGTATGAAAAAACTGTTTTTT
CASRPQGGRMKKLFF
>TRBV21-1|.|.|TRBJ1-2
TGTGCCAGCAGCAGTCAGGGGGCGGGTGGCTACACCTTC
CASSSQGAGGYTF
>TRBV29-1|.|TRBD2|TRBJ2-3
TGCAGCGTTGAGAGGGCGGGGGGTCCGTTTCTGGTAGATACGCAGTATTTT
CSVERAGGPFLVDTQYF
>TRBV7-8|.|TRBD1|TRBJ2-5
TGTGCCAGCAGGCGACAGGGGGCCTGGGAGACCCAGTACTTC
CASRRQGAWETQYF
>TRBV2|.|.|TRBJ1-2
TGTGCCAGCACCCCTAGGGGGGGGCCCAACTATGGCTACACCTTC
CASTPRGGPNYGYTF
>TRBV5-1|.|.|TRBJ1-1
TGCGCCAGCAGCTTGGTGCAGGGGTTGGCTGAAGCTTTCTTT
CASSLVQGLAEAFF
>TRBV5-1|.|.|TRBJ2-5
TGCGCCAGCAGCTTGGTGGCACTTCGAGGGGAGACCCAGTACTTC
CASSLVALRGETQYF
>TRBV19|.|.|TRBJ1-5
TGTGCCAGTAGTCTCCGATCAGGGGTACAGCCCCAGCATTTT
CASSLRSGVQPQHF
>TRBV6-2/TRBV6-3|.|.|TRBJ1-1
TGTGCCAGCGGCCGGACAGAGTTCACTGAAGCTTTCTTT
CASGRTEFTEAFF
>TRBV19|.|TRBD1|TRBJ1-4
TGTGCCAGTCTGGACAGGGCTGATGAAAAACTGTTTTTT
CASLDRADEKLFF
>TRBV27|.|.|TRBJ2-1
TGTGCCAGCAGTTTGATTGGTAGGGGGTCTCGCTCGGCCAATGAGCAGTTCTTC
CASSLIGRGSRSANEQFF
>TRBV28|.|TRBD1|TRBJ1-4
TGTGCCAGCAACCGGGACAGCCATAATGAAAAACTGTTTTTT
CASNRDSHNEKLFF
>TRBV9|.|TRBD2|TRBJ2-2
TGTGCCAGCAGCGTAGCCGGACTAGCGGGACGCACCGGGGAGCTGTTTTTT
CASSVAGLAGRTGELFF
>TRBV7-9|.|.|TRBJ1-6
TGTGCCAGCAGGGGGAGTTGGGGAAATTCACCCCTCCACTTT
CASRGSWGNSPLHF
>TRBV14|few|.|TRBJ1-4
TGTGCCAGCAGCCAAGAAGGCGCGGATTTTAATGAAAAACTGTTTTTT
CASSQEGADFNEKLFF
>TRBV9|.|TRBD1|TRBJ2-5
TGTGCCAGCAGCGTAGTAGGGGGCATTGAAGAGACCCAGTACTTC
CASSVVGGIEETQYF
>TRBV28|.|TRBD1|TRBJ1-2
TGTGCCAGCACCGTACAAGGGGGCGGCTATGGCTACACCTTC
CASTVQGGGYGYTF